Listed below are T cell receptor beta chains from one sample, sequenced in a study of cytomegalovirus exposure and HLA in healthy donors. TCRdb keeps only in-frame clones here, not all; method: immunoSEQ multiplex PCR. The sample includes tens of thousands of clones, about 63% of them seen just once. Sequencing was done on a sample of PBMCs. The receptors come from a man aged 45 to 65 in good health and CMV-seropositive. Each CDR3 is given with its conserved first and last residue. D genes are given only for firm matches. A clone size is listed for some rows: how often the clone was seen (once, few, many), or a class if it is expanded.

TRBJ1-4	once	-	TRBV2	TGTGCCAGCAGTGATTGGGGGGGCCTCAACGAAAAACTGTTTTTT	CASSDWGGLNEKLFF
TRBJ1-6	-	-	TRBV30	TGTGCCTGGTCCACCAGGGATAATTCACCCCTCCACTTT	CAWSTRDNSPLHF
TRBJ2-5	-	-	TRBV4-1	TGCGCCAGCAGCCAATTTCCGGGGGAAGAGACCCAGTACTTC	CASSQFPGEETQYF
TRBJ1-2	-	-	TRBV7-9	TGTGCCAGCAGCCGGGAGGGGGGCTATGGCTACACCTTC	CASSREGGYGYTF
TRBJ2-1	-	TRBD2	TRBV28	TGTGCCAGCAGTTTTTTGGCTAGCGGGAGGTTTAATGAGCAGTTCTTC	CASSFLASGRFNEQFF
TRBJ2-5	-	-	TRBV5-4	TGTGCCAGCAGCCCGGAGGGTGTTGTGGGAGAGACCCAGTACTTC	CASSPEGVVGETQYF
TRBJ1-2	-	TRBD1	TRBV7-9	TGTGCCAGCAGCCCGGACAGGGGATCGGCCTTC	CASSPDRGSAF
TRBJ1-1	few	-	TRBV6-5	TGTGCCAGCAGGGAGCACCTTGACAGAGAAGCTTTCTTT	CASREHLDREAFF
TRBJ2-7	-	-	TRBV6-5	TGTGCCAGCAGTTATGCCACAGGTTACGAGCAGTACTTC	CASSYATGYEQYF
TRBJ2-3	-	-	TRBV30	TGTGCCTGGAGTCTGGGCATGAATACAGATACGCAGTATTTT	CAWSLGMNTDTQYF
TRBJ2-7	-	TRBD2	TRBV18	TGTGCCAGCTCACCCCTAGCGGTTCTTGGGGAGCAGTACTTC	CASSPLAVLGEQYF
TRBJ1-5	-	-	TRBV28	TGTGCCAGCAGTTTCGACAGCACCTATCAGCCCCAGCATTTT	CASSFDSTYQPQHF
TRBJ2-5	-	-	TRBV18	TGTGCCAGCTCACCACGTACCGGCGGGCAAGAGACCCAGTACTTC	CASSPRTGGQETQYF
TRBJ2-3	-	TRBD2	TRBV13	TGTGCCAGCAGCCCGGGACTAGCGACAGATACGCAGTATTTT	CASSPGLATDTQYF
TRBJ2-7	few	TRBD1	TRBV11-2	TGTGCCAGCAGCTATGACAGGGACTACGAGCAGTACTTC	CASSYDRDYEQYF
TRBJ2-1	-	-	TRBV6-1	TGTGCCAGCAGTGTGTCAGGGTGGAATGAGCAGTTCTTC	CASSVSGWNEQFF
TRBJ2-7	-	TRBD2	TRBV5-4	TGTGCCAGCAGCCCGACGGGGGGTAACTCCTACGAGCAGTACTTC	CASSPTGGNSYEQYF
TRBJ1-1	-	-	TRBV10-3	TGTGCCACCCGGGGCGGGATTCTGAACACTGAAGCTTTCTTT	CATRGGILNTEAFF
TRBJ2-3	-	-	TRBV10-2	TGCGCCAGCAACCCAGGAGGTGAGGCAGATACGCAGTATTTT	CASNPGGEADTQYF
TRBJ2-6	-	-	TRBV28	TGTGCCAGCAGTGACCGCGGGCACTCTGGGGCCAACGTCCTGACTTTC	CASSDRGHSGANVLTF
TRBJ1-2	-	-	TRBV5-3	TGTGCCAGAAGCTTGGGTACGGTCTATGGCTACACCTTC	CARSLGTVYGYTF
TRBJ1-2	-	TRBD1	TRBV18	TGTGCCAGCTCACCACAAGGACAGGGAGGCTATGGCTACACCTTC	CASSPQGQGGYGYTF
TRBJ1-5	-	-	TRBV18	TGTGCCAGCTCAACCGGACTCAATCAGCCCCAGCATTTT	CASSTGLNQPQHF
TRBJ2-7	-	-	TRBV5-1	TGCGCCAGCAGCTTGGTGGTGGAGGCCTACGAGCAGTACTTC	CASSLVVEAYEQYF
TRBJ1-2	-	TRBD1	TRBV4-1	TGCGCCAGCAGCCAAACTCAGGACAGGACAGGGCATGGCTACACCTTC	CASSQTQDRTGHGYTF
TRBJ2-7	-	-	TRBV30	TGTGCCTGGAGTGCGGGGTTTGGGAGCTCCTACGAGCAGTACTTC	CAWSAGFGSSYEQYF
TRBJ1-1	-	-	TRBV29-1	TGCAGCGTGACCTCAGGGGTCACTGAAGCTTTCTTT	CSVTSGVTEAFF
TRBJ2-1	-	-	TRBV7-2	TGTGCCAGCAGCTCCCCTCCCGGTGAGCAGTTCTTC	CASSSPPGEQFF
TRBJ2-5	few	-	TRBV6-5	TGTGCCAGCAGTTACACCCCTTCGGGGGAAGAGACCCAGTACTTC	CASSYTPSGEETQYF
TRBJ2-3	-	-	TRBV9	TGTGCCAGCAGCGACACAGGGTATGGCACAGATACGCAGTATTTT	CASSDTGYGTDTQYF
TRBJ1-1	-	-	TRBV30	TGTGCCTGGAGTCCAGACATGAACACTGAAGCTTTCTTT	CAWSPDMNTEAFF
TRBJ1-2	-	-	TRBV9	TGTGCCAGCAGCCCGGGACTCTATGGCTACACCTTC	CASSPGLYGYTF
TRBJ2-5	-	-	TRBV2	TGTGCCAGCAAGCCGGGAGGACGGGGGGCCTGGGTAGAGACCCAGTACTTC	CASKPGGRGAWVETQYF
TRBJ2-7	-	-	TRBV6-4	TGTGCCAGAATCCGGGAGCTTAAGGACGAGCAGTACTTC	CARIRELKDEQYF
TRBJ2-1	-	TRBD2	TRBV10-2	TGCGCCAGCAGTGAGTCGAGCAGGGAGGGTGAGCAGTTCTTC	CASSESSREGEQFF
TRBJ2-7	-	-	TRBV30	TGTGCCTGGAGTGTACAGGGCGGCGAGCAGTACTTC	CAWSVQGGEQYF
TRBJ2-1	-	TRBD2	TRBV14	TGTGCCAGCAGCAGGAGGGAGGGATACAATGAGCAGTTCTTC	CASSRREGYNEQFF
TRBJ2-2	once	-	TRBV2	TGTGCCACACGCCAAGGGAGCGGTACCGGGGAGCTGTTTTTT	CATRQGSGTGELFF
TRBJ2-7	few	TRBD2	TRBV10-1	TGCGCCAGCAGGTCTAGCGGAGGCTCAGGGTACGAGCAGTACTTC	CASRSSGGSGYEQYF
TRBJ1-1	-	-	TRBV5-1	TGCGCCAGCAGCTGGGATGGGAGCACTGAAGCTTTCTTT	CASSWDGSTEAFF
TRBJ2-3	-	-	TRBV5-1	TGCGCCAGCAGAACAGGGATTAGCACAGATACGCAGTATTTT	CASRTGISTDTQYF
TRBJ1-1	few	-	TRBV7-3	TGTGCCAGCAGCCTGGGACCGGGACTCGAAGCTTTCTTT	CASSLGPGLEAFF
TRBJ2-1	few	-	TRBV6-6	TGTGCCAGCAACGATTGGGTGAGGCGGGCCAATGAGCAGTTCTTC	CASNDWVRRANEQFF
TRBJ1-1	-	-	TRBV7-9	TGTGCCAGCAGCTTAAGATCGGGGATGAACACTGAAGCTTTCTTT	CASSLRSGMNTEAFF
TRBJ2-3	-	-	TRBV9	TGTGCCAGCAGCGTTGGGGGGAGCACAGATACGCAGTATTTT	CASSVGGSTDTQYF
TRBJ2-7	-	TRBD2	TRBV6-6	TGTGCCAGCAGAGAACTAGCGGCCTCCTACGAGCAGTACTTC	CASRELAASYEQYF
TRBJ2-5	-	TRBD2	TRBV6-6	TGTGCCAGCAGTTACCTTAGCGGGCAAGAGACCCAGTACTTC	CASSYLSGQETQYF
TRBJ1-2	-	-	TRBV5-1	TGCGCCAGCAGCTTGATCAATAACTATGGCTACACCTTC	CASSLINNYGYTF
TRBJ2-1	-	TRBD2	TRBV2	TGTGCCAGCACCGCGATGGGGGTTCCCAGCGGGAGAAGGTCCGGCGAGCAGTTCTTC	CASTAMGVPSGRRSGEQFF